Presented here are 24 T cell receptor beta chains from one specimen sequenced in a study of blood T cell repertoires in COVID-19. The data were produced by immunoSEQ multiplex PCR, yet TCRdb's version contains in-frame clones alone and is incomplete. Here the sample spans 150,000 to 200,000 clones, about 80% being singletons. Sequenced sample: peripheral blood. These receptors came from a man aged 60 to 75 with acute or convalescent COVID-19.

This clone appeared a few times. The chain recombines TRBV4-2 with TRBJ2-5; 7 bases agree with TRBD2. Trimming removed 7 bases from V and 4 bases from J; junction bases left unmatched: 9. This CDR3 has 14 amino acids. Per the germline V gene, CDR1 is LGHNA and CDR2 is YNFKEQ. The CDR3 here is CASNRREIGETQYF. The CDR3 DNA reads TGTGCCAGCAACCGGCGGGAGATTGGAGAGACCCAGTACTTC.

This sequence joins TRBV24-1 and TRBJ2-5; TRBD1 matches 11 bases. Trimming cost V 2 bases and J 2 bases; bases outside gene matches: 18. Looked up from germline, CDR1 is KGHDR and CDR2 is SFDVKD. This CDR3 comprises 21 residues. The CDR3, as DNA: TGTGCCACCAGTGATTCCTCAAGGACAGGGGGCCAAGCGGGACTTCAAGAGACCCAGTACTTC. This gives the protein CATSDSSRTGGQAGLQETQYF.

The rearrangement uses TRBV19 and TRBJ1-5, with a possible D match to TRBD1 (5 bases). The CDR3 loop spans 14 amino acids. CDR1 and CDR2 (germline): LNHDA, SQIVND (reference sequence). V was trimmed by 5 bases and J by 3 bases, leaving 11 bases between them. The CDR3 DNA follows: TGTGCCAGTAGTGCGAACAGGTTCAATCAGCCCCAGCATTTT. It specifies CASSANRFNQPQHF.

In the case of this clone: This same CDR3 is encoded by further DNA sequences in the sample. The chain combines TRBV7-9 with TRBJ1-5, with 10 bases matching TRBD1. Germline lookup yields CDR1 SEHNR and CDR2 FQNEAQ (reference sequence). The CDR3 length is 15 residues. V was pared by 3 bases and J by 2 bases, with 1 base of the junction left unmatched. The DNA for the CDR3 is TGTGCCAGCAGCTTGGGGACAGGGGGCAATCAGCCCCAGCATTTT. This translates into CASSLGTGGNQPQHF. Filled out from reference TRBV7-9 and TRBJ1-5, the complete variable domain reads DTGVSQNPRHKITKRGQNVTFRCDPISEHNRLYWYRQTLGQGPEFLTYFQNEAQLEKSRLLSDRFSAERPKGSFSTLEIQRTEQGDSAMYLCASSLGTGGNQPQHFGDGTRLSIL.

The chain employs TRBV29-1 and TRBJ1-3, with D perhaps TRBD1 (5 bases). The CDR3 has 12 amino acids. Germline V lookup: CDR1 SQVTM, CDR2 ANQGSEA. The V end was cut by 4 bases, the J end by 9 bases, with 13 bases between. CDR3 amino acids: CSVAPSGGTIYF. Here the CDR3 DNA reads TGCAGCGTTGCCCCCTCGGGGGGCACCATATATTTT.

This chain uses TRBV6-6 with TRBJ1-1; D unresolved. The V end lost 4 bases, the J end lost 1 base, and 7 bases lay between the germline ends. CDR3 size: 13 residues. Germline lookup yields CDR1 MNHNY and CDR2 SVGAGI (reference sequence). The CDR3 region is CASSSTRNTEAFF. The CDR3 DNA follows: TGTGCCAGCAGTTCCACACGGAACACTGAAGCTTTCTTT.

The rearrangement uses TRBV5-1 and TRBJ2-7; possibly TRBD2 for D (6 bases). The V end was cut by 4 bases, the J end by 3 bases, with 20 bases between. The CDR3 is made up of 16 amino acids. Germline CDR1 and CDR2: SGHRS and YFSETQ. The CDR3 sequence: CASSPGWDSQGYEQYF. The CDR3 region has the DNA TGCGCCAGCAGCCCGGGCTGGGACTCCCAGGGCTACGAGCAGTACTTC.

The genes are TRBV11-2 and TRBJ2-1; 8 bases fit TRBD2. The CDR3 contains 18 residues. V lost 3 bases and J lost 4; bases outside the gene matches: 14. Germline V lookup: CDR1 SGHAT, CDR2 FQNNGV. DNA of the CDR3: TGTGCCAGCAGCTTCGCCGGGGGGAGCGGGAGTAGATACAATGAGCAGTTCTTC. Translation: CASSFAGGSGSRYNEQFF.

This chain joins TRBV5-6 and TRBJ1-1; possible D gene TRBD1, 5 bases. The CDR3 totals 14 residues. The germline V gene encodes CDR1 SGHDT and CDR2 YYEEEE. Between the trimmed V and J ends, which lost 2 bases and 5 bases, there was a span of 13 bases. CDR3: CASSFQGLWTEAFF. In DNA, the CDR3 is TGTGCCAGCAGCTTCCAGGGTTTGTGGACTGAAGCTTTCTTT.

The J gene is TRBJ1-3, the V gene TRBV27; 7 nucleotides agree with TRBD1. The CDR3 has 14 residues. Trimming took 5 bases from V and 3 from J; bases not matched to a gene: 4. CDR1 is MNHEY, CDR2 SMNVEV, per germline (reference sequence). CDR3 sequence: CASSDRVGGNTIYF. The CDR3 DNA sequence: TGTGCCAGCAGTGACAGGGTTGGTGGAAACACCATATATTTT.

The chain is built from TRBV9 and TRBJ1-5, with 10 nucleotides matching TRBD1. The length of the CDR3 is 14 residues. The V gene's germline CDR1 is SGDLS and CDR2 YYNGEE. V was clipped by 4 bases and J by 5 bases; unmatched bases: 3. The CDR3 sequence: CASSHGQGDQPQHF. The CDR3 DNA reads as TGTGCCAGCAGCCACGGACAGGGGGATCAGCCCCAGCATTTT.

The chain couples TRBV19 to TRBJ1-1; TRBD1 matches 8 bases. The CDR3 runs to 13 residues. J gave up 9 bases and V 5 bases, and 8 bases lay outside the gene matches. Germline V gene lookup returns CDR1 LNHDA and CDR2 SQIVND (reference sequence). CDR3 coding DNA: TGTGCCAGTAGTCCAACTAGGACAGGGAAAGCTTTCTTT. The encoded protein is CASSPTRTGKAFF.

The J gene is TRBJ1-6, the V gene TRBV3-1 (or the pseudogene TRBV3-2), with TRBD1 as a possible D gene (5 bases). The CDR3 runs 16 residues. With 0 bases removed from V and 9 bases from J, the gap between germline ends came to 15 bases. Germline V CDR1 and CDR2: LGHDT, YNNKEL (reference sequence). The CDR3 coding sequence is TGTGCCAGCAGCCAAGATTGGGGCCAAATTGGTTCACCCCTCCACTTT. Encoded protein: CASSQDWGQIGSPLHF.

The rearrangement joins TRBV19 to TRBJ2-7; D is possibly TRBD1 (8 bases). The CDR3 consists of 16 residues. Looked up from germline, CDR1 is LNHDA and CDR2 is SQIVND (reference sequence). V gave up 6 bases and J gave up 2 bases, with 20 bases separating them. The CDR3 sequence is CASSPYRGGAPYEQYF. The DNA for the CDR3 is TGTGCCAGTAGCCCTTACAGGGGGGGGGCTCCCTACGAGCAGTACTTC.

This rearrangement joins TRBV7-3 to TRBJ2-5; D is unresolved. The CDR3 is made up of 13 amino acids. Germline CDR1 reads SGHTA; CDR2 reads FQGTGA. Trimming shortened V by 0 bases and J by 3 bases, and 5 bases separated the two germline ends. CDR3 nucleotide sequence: TGTGCCAGCAGCTTAACCCTAAAAGAGACCCAGTACTTC. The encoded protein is CASSLTLKETQYF.

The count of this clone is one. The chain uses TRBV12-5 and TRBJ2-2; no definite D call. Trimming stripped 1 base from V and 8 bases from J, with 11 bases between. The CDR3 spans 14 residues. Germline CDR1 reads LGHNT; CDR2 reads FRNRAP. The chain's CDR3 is CASGLGWAQGELFF. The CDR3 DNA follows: TGTGCTAGTGGTTTGGGGTGGGCCCAAGGGGAGCTGTTTTTT.

CDR3 sequence: CASSLPGNYGYTF. The CDR3 nucleotides read TGCGCCAGCAGCTTGCCAGGGAACTATGGCTACACCTTC. This chain links TRBV5-1 with TRBJ1-2; TRBD1 is a possible D gene (5 bases). The CDR3 contains 13 residues. Germline V gives CDR1 SGHRS, CDR2 YFSETQ. V was trimmed by 1 base and J by 2 bases, leaving 6 bases between them. Variable domain in full (rest from reference TRBV5-1 and TRBJ1-2): KAGVTQTPRYLIKTRGQQVTLSCSPISGHRSVSWYQQTPGQGLQFLFEYFSETQRNKGNFPGRFSGRQFSNSRSEMNVSTLELGDSALYLCASSLPGNYGYTFGSGTRLTVV.

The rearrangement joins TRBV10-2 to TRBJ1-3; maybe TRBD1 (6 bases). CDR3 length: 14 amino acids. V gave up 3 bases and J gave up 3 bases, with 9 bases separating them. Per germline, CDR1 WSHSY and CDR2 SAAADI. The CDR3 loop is CASSDSGVGNTIYF. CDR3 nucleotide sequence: TGCGCCAGCAGTGATTCAGGGGTTGGAAACACCATATATTTT.

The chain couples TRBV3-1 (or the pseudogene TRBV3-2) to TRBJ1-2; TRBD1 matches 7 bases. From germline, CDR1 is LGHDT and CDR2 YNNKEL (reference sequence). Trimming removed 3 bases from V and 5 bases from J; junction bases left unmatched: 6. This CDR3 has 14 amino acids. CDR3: CASSQGQLRYGYTF. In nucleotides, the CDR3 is TGTGCCAGCAGCCAGGGACAGTTGAGATATGGCTACACCTTC.

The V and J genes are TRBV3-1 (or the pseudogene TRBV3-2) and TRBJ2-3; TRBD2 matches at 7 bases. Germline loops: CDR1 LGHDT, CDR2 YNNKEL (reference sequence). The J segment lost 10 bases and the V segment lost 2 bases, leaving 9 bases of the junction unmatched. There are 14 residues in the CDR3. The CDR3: CASSQREAAGPQYF. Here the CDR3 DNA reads TGTGCCAGCAGCCAACGGGAGGCGGCAGGACCGCAGTATTTT.

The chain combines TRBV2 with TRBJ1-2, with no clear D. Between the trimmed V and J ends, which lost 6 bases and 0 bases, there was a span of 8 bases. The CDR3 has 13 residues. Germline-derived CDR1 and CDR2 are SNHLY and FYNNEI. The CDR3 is CASRTTTNYGYTF. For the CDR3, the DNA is TGTGCCAGCAGGACAACAACTAACTATGGCTACACCTTC.

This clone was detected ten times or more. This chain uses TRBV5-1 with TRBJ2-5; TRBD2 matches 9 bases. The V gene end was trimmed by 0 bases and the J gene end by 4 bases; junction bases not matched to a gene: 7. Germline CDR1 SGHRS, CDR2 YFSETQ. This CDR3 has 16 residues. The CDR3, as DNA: TGCGCCAGCAGCTTGGCCGGCGGGAGGGCCTCAGAGACCCAGTACTTC. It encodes CASSLAGGRASETQYF.

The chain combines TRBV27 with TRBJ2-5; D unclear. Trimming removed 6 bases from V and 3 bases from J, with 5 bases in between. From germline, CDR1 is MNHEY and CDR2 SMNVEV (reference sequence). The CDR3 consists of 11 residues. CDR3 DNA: TGTGCCAGCAGACGAGAAGAGACCCAGTACTTC. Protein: CASRREETQYF.

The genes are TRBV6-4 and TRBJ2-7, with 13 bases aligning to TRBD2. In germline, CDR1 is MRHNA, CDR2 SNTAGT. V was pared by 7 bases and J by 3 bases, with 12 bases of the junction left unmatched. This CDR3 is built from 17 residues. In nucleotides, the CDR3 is TGTGCCAGCATATTCCCCAACCGACTAGCGGGAGGCTACGAGCAGTACTTC. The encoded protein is CASIFPNRLAGGYEQYF.